This entry lists 31 T cell receptor beta chains sequenced from one sample in a study of blood T cell repertoires in COVID-19. Using immunoSEQ multiplex PCR, the repertoire was profiled, and TCRdb retains in-frame clones only, with some absent. The repertoire holds approximately 110,000 clones, with around 81% as singletons. The sequencing sample was made of peripheral blood. Receptors were obtained from a human donor in a cohort sampled during active or convalescent COVID-19.

In this sample, this clone turned up once. Since a much larger clone is just one base distant, this may be a read error. The chain's CDR3 is CASSVGAGGACEKLFF. The DNA of the CDR3 is TGTGCCAGCAGCGTAGGGGCGGGGGGGGCATGTGAAAAACTGTTTTTT. The chain links TRBV9 to TRBJ1-4, with a weak D call TRBD1 (6 bases). Trimming took 0 bases from V and 7 from J, leaving 16 bases between them. The CDR3 has 16 amino acids. CDR1 and CDR2 from the germline V gene are SGDLS and YYNGEE. The full variable domain, in which reference TRBV9 and TRBJ1-4 provide the parts outside the CDR3, is DSGVTQTPKHLITATGQRVTLRCSPRSGDLSVYWYQQSLDQGLQFLIQYYNGEERAKGNILERFSAQQFPDLHSELNLSSLELGDSALYFCASSVGAGGACEKLFFGSGTQLSVL.

The CDR3 region has the DNA TGCGCCAGCAGTGAGTCTGGCGGCCCCGGCAGCAATCAGCCCCAGCATTTT. As protein: CASSESGGPGSNQPQHF. The rearrangement uses TRBV10-2 and TRBJ1-5, with unresolved D. Per germline, CDR1 WSHSY and CDR2 SAAADI. V was shortened by 0 bases and J by 1 base, with 13 bases between the two germline ends. The CDR3 runs to 17 residues.

V is TRBV12-5 and J is TRBJ2-5; the D gene is possibly TRBD2 (6 bases). The ends were cut back, 6 bases at V and 1 base at J, with 9 bases in the middle. This CDR3 spans 13 amino acids. Germline values: CDR1 LGHNT, CDR2 FRNRAP. The CDR3 loop is CASGGGPQETQYF. DNA for the CDR3: TGTGCTAGTGGGGGGGGACCCCAAGAGACCCAGTACTTC.

This clone was counted once. The chain combines TRBV14 with TRBJ1-2; D gene ambiguous. V gave up 1 base and J gave up 4 bases, with 13 bases separating them. Germline V gene lookup returns CDR1 SGHDN and CDR2 FVKESK. CDR3 length: 15 residues. The chain's CDR3 is CASSQGRQVFYGYTF. The CDR3 DNA reads TGTGCCAGCAGCCAAGGACGGCAGGTCTTCTATGGCTACACCTTC.

This clone was detected only a few times. The genes are TRBV7-2 and TRBJ1-1; TRBD1 aligns across 8 bases. Losses at the gene ends were 5 bases for V and 1 base for J; bases not matched to a gene: 6. Germline assignment: CDR1 SGHTA and CDR2 FQGNSA. The CDR3 sequence is 15 residues long. The CDR3 protein is CASSPRQGRNTEAFF. CDR3 sequence (DNA): TGTGCCAGCAGCCCTCGACAGGGGAGGAACACTGAAGCTTTCTTT.

The genes are TRBV4-3 and TRBJ2-7; perhaps TRBD2 as D (5 bases). Germline V gene sequence: CDR1 LGHNA, CDR2 YSLEER. V lost 1 base to trimming and J lost 3 bases, with 10 bases between them. CDR3 length: 14 residues. CDR3 protein: CASSQGGLFYEQYF. For the CDR3, the DNA is TGCGCCAGCAGCCAAGGAGGGCTCTTCTACGAGCAGTACTTC.

The gene calls are TRBV6-6 and TRBJ2-1; D perhaps matches TRBD2 (7 bases). There are 13 residues in the CDR3. Trimming left V 8 bases short and J 9 bases short, with 17 bases between. Germline lookup yields CDR1 MNHNY and CDR2 SVGAGI (reference sequence). The CDR3 nucleotides are TGTGCCAGCGGGGGGGGGCATTGGGGTGAGCAGTTCTTC. Its translation is CASGGGHWGEQFF.

The rearrangement uses TRBV7-2 and TRBJ2-7, with 9 bases fitting TRBD1. The CDR3 contains 16 residues. V was clipped by 1 base and J by 6 bases; unmatched bases: 10. Germline values: CDR1 SGHTA, CDR2 FQGNSA. CDR3 nucleotide sequence: TGTGCCAGCAGCTTAGTGAACCCGGGACAGGGATCCGAGCAGTACTTC. Encoded protein: CASSLVNPGQGSEQYF.

V usage is TRBV14 and J usage is TRBJ1-2, with 8 bases lining up with TRBD1. V gave up 4 bases and J gave up 3 bases; unmatched junction bases: 13. The CDR3 runs to 17 residues. The germline V gene has CDR1 SGHDN and CDR2 FVKESK. The CDR3 DNA reads as TGTGCCAGCAGCCGGATACAGGGGGGGAAAGATTACTATGGCTACACCTTC. As protein: CASSRIQGGKDYYGYTF.

This clone was detected only once. The chain recombines TRBV9 with TRBJ1-5; TRBD1 agrees at 9 bases. The CDR3 contains 15 residues. V was clipped by 3 bases and J by 7 bases; unmatched bases: 8. The V gene's germline CDR1 is SGDLS and CDR2 YYNGEE. This chain's CDR3 is CASSAGQGSFQPQHF. The CDR3 DNA follows: TGTGCCAGCAGCGCCGGACAGGGGAGTTTCCAGCCCCAGCATTTT.

The chain couples TRBV3-1 (or the pseudogene TRBV3-2) to TRBJ2-7, with D possibly matching TRBD2 (6 bases). In germline, CDR1 is LGHDT, CDR2 YNNKEL (reference sequence). The CDR3 runs 15 residues. V was cut by 1 base and J by 4 bases, with 14 bases left in between. The CDR3 reads CASSQGGTLSYEQYF. The CDR3 DNA is TGTGCCAGCAGCCAAGGCGGGACTCTCTCATACGAGCAGTACTTC.

This rearrangement joins TRBV18 to TRBJ2-7, with 9 positions matching TRBD1. V was clipped by 3 bases and J by 3 bases; unmatched bases: 9. This CDR3 has 16 residues. Germline-derived CDR1 and CDR2 are KGHSH and LQKENI. The CDR3 sequence is CASSPPGTGTHYEQYF. CDR3 sequence (DNA): TGTGCCAGCTCACCCCCCGGGACAGGGACCCACTACGAGCAGTACTTC.

This clone has a handful of counts. The V call is TRBV27, the J call TRBJ1-5; tentatively, D is TRBD1 (5 bases). Per the germline V gene, CDR1 is MNHEY and CDR2 is SMNVEV (reference sequence). This CDR3 has 11 amino acids. Between the trimmed V and J ends, which lost 4 bases and 9 bases, there was a span of 7 bases. This chain's CDR3 is CASSSGGPQHF. As DNA, the CDR3 is TGTGCCAGCAGTTCGGGGGGGCCCCAGCATTTT.

V is TRBV6-5 and J is TRBJ1-2; a possible D gene is TRBD1 (5 bases). CDR3 size: 13 residues. CDR1 is MNHEY and CDR2 is SVGAGI in the germline V gene. Trimming took 7 bases from V and 2 from J, leaving 11 bases between them. The CDR3 DNA sequence: TGTGCCAGCACTCAGGGCTCGAACTATGGCTACACCTTC. Translating it yields CASTQGSNYGYTF.

In this sample, this clone turned up a few times. CDR3 nucleotides: TGTGCCAGCAGCCGCCAAGGAGGAGGGACAGATACGCAGTATTTT. This gives the protein CASSRQGGGTDTQYF. The V call is TRBV4-2, the J call TRBJ2-3, with a possible D match to TRBD2 (6 bases). Germline V gene lookup returns CDR1 LGHNA and CDR2 YNFKEQ. There are 15 residues in the CDR3. V was shortened by 4 bases and J by 3 bases, with 14 bases between the two germline ends.

The chain uses TRBV7-2 and TRBJ2-1; the D gene is possibly TRBD1 (7 bases). Germline CDR1 SGHTA, CDR2 FQGNSA. Trimming removed 5 bases at V and 9 bases at J, with 23 bases between. This CDR3 contains 16 residues. The CDR3 coding sequence is TGTGCCAGCAGCCCTCACGGGGGACAGAGTGTTAGTGAGCAGTTCTTC. It translates to CASSPHGGQSVSEQFF.

The chain joins TRBV10-1 to TRBJ2-1; 7 bases line up with TRBD1. The CDR3 has 13 amino acids. The junction had 6 bases not matched to a gene; V was cut back by 5 bases and J by 8 bases. Germline assignment: CDR1 WNHNN and CDR2 SYGVQD (reference sequence). CDR3 DNA sequence: TGCGCCAGCAGTTACGACAGGGACGATGAGCAGTTCTTC. Its translation: CASSYDRDDEQFF.

By proportion, this clone is medium-sized. The V and J genes are TRBV6-2 or TRBV6-3 and TRBJ1-2; possible D gene TRBD1, 6 bases. Trimming left V 4 bases short and J 8 bases short, with 17 bases between. Germline lookup yields CDR1 MNHEY and CDR2 SVGEGT. The CDR3 is made up of 14 amino acids. The CDR3 DNA sequence: TGTGCCAGCAGTTTCCAGGGGCAGGCGCCCGGCTACACCTTC. This codes for CASSFQGQAPGYTF.

The gene calls are TRBV12-5 and TRBJ2-5; D is undetermined. There are 13 residues in the CDR3. V gave up 2 bases and J gave up 4 bases, with 8 bases separating them. Germline CDR1 is LGHNT and CDR2 is FRNRAP. For the CDR3, the DNA is TGTGCTAGTGGTTTGAGTAGAGGAGAGACCCAGTACTTC. As protein: CASGLSRGETQYF.

The chain uses TRBV3-1 (or the pseudogene TRBV3-2) and TRBJ1-6; 8 bases map to TRBD1. Germline V gene lookup returns CDR1 LGHDT and CDR2 YNNKEL (reference sequence). Trimming removed 4 bases from V and 11 bases from J; junction bases left unmatched: 1. The CDR3 covers 12 residues. CDR3 sequence reads: CASSLRGPPLHF. The CDR3 coding sequence is TGTGCCAGCAGCCTCAGGGGGCCACCCCTCCACTTT.

This chain links TRBV11-3 with TRBJ2-3, with 7 bases identical to TRBD2. Germline V CDR1 and CDR2: SGHNT, YENEEA. The J segment lost 8 bases and the V segment lost 1 base, leaving 6 bases of the junction unmatched. The CDR3 is 14 residues long. The CDR3 DNA reads TGTGCCAGCAGCTTAGGCGGGGGTACCGCTACGCAGTATTTT. It encodes CASSLGGGTATQYF.

This chain uses TRBV18 with TRBJ2-1; 13 bases align to TRBD2. V lost 3 bases to trimming and J lost 7 bases; unmatched junction nucleotides: 9. This CDR3 has 17 residues. The germline V gene has CDR1 KGHSH and CDR2 LQKENI. The CDR3 DNA reads as TGTGCCAGCTCACCGTCACTAGCGGGGGGGCCTCTAAATGAGCAGTTCTTC. Protein: CASSPSLAGGPLNEQFF. Filled out from reference TRBV18 and TRBJ2-1, the complete variable domain reads NAGVMQNPRHLVRRRGQEARLRCSPMKGHSHVYWYRQLPEEGLKFMVYLQKENIIDESGMPKERFSAEFPKEGPSILRIQQVVRGDSAAYFCASSPSLAGGPLNEQFFGPGTRLTVL.

This chain links TRBV5-1 with TRBJ2-5; 8 nucleotides match TRBD2. Unmatched junction bases numbered 7, after V lost 4 bases and J lost 5 bases. Germline V gene lookup returns CDR1 SGHRS and CDR2 YFSETQ. The CDR3 contains 14 residues. CDR3 in DNA: TGCGCCAGCAGCGTCGGGGGGGCCGAGGAGACCCAGTACTTC. Encoded protein: CASSVGGAEETQYF. The variable domain in full, with the rest retrieved from reference TRBV5-1 and TRBJ2-5, is KAGVTQTPRYLIKTRGQQVTLSCSPISGHRSVSWYQQTPGQGLQFLFEYFSETQRNKGNFPGRFSGRQFSNSRSEMNVSTLELGDSALYLCASSVGGAEETQYFGPGTRLLVL.

The chain couples TRBV5-3 to TRBJ1-5; 7 nucleotides agree with TRBD1. TRBV5-3 is designated an ORF whose function remains uncertain. Trimming at V came to 4 bases and at J to 0 bases, leaving 16 bases not matched to a gene. The CDR3 extends over 19 amino acids. The chain's CDR3 is CARSLMYSTGYNSNQPQHF. In nucleotides, the CDR3 is TGTGCCAGAAGCCTGATGTACTCGACAGGGTATAATAGCAATCAGCCCCAGCATTTT.

This clone was seen at least ten times. V usage is TRBV5-6 and J usage is TRBJ1-2; TRBD1 aligns across 8 bases. Looked up from germline, CDR1 is SGHDT and CDR2 is YYEEEE. V was pared by 1 base and J by 4 bases, with 3 bases of the junction left unmatched. The CDR3 contains 14 residues. The CDR3 bases are TGTGCCAGCAGCTTGTCAGGGACAGGCTATGGCTACACCTTC. As protein: CASSLSGTGYGYTF.

This clone was seen a handful of times. V usage is TRBV9 and J usage is TRBJ1-2, with D perhaps matching TRBD1 (5 bases). Deletions cut 4 bases from V and 2 bases from J, with 12 bases between. This CDR3 is 14 amino acids long. Germline values: CDR1 SGDLS, CDR2 YYNGEE. CDR3 DNA sequence: TGTGCCAGCAGCCCAAGCGGGGGAAACTATGGCTACACCTTC. It is translated as CASSPSGGNYGYTF. The full variable domain, completed using reference TRBV9 and TRBJ1-2, is DSGVTQTPKHLITATGQRVTLRCSPRSGDLSVYWYQQSLDQGLQFLIQYYNGEERAKGNILERFSAQQFPDLHSELNLSSLELGDSALYFCASSPSGGNYGYTFGSGTRLTVV.

V gene TRBV6-5 combines with J gene TRBJ2-1; D unresolved. Trimming left V 5 bases short and J 7 bases short, with 9 bases between. The CDR3 is made up of 12 amino acids. Germline CDR1 is MNHEY and CDR2 is SVGAGI. In nucleotides, the CDR3 is TGTGCCAGCAGTCCAAATCGGAATGAGCAGTTCTTC. Translated, it gives CASSPNRNEQFF.

V gene TRBV28 combines with J gene TRBJ1-5; 7 bases match TRBD1. The CDR3 loop spans 12 amino acids. Germline V gene sequence: CDR1 MDHEN, CDR2 SYDVKM. Trimming removed 5 bases from V and 6 bases from J; junction bases left unmatched: 1. As DNA, the CDR3 is TGTGCCAGCAGTGACAGGGTTCAGCCCCAGCATTTT. Amino acids: CASSDRVQPQHF.

The genes are TRBV4-1 and TRBJ2-3; D unresolved. V dropped 0 bases and J dropped 4 bases, with 14 bases sitting between them. Germline CDR1 reads MGHRA; CDR2 reads YSYEKL. This CDR3 is built from 16 residues. CDR3 in DNA: TGCGCCAGCAGCCAAGAGCCGCGACTTCCGGCAGATACGCAGTATTTT. Protein product: CASSQEPRLPADTQYF.

The chain joins TRBV6-5 to TRBJ1-2; D gene unclear. The CDR3 has 13 amino acids. Trimming removed 6 bases at V and 3 bases at J, with 11 bases between. Germline V CDR1 and CDR2: MNHEY, SVGAGI. The CDR3 DNA follows: TGTGCCAGCAGCTGGGCAGGTGACTATGGCTACACCTTC. Its protein is CASSWAGDYGYTF.

The chain recombines TRBV7-3 with TRBJ1-4, with D maybe TRBD1 (5 bases). V was trimmed by 10 bases and J by 7 bases, leaving 19 bases between them. CDR1 is SGHTA, CDR2 FQGTGA, per germline. CDR3 size: 14 residues. Here the CDR3 reads CATEGGAVSEKLFF. The CDR3 nucleotides are TGTGCCACAGAAGGCGGGGCAGTTTCTGAAAAACTGTTTTTT.